The 25 T cell receptor beta chains presented below share a single source sample, sequenced in a study of blood T cell repertoires in COVID-19. Profiling relied on immunoSEQ multiplex PCR, and the TCRdb table lists in-frame clones only, not all of them. The sample lists approximately 440,000 clones, about 90% occurring once. The sequencing sample was made of PBMCs or T cells enriched from blood (not recorded which). These receptors originate from a man in his late teens or twenties who had recovered from COVID-19.

This chain connects TRBV28 to TRBJ1-6, with 7 positions matching TRBD1. The germline V gene encodes CDR1 MDHEN and CDR2 SYDVKM. The junction had 4 bases not matched to a gene; V was cut back by 4 bases and J by 4 bases. The CDR3 length is 15 residues. CDR3 nucleotides: TGTGCCAGCAGTTCCCGGGACAGTTATAATTCACCCCTCCACTTT. Translated: CASSSRDSYNSPLHF. Filled out from reference TRBV28 and TRBJ1-6, the complete variable domain reads DVKVTQSSRYLVKRTGEKVFLECVQDMDHENMFWYRQDPGLGLRLIYFSYDVKMKEKGDIPEGYSVSREKKERFSLILESASTNQTSMYLCASSSRDSYNSPLHFGNGTRLTVT.

This sequence joins TRBV9 and TRBJ1-4; D remains unclear. This CDR3 is 14 amino acids long. Germline CDR1 and CDR2: SGDLS and YYNGEE. V lost 4 bases, J lost 5 bases, and 12 bases lay in between. In nucleotides, the CDR3 is TGTGCCAGCAGCCCCCAGATGGAGAATGAAAAACTGTTTTTT. It specifies CASSPQMENEKLFF.

The chain uses TRBV7-9 and TRBJ1-4, with TRBD1 as a possible D gene (6 bases). This CDR3 has 16 residues. Germline V gene lookup returns CDR1 SEHNR and CDR2 FQNEAQ (reference sequence). Trimming shortened V by 0 bases and J by 8 bases, and 16 bases separated the two germline ends. CDR3 coding DNA: TGTGCCAGCAGCTTAGCGACAGGAGCCTCGGACGAAAAACTGTTTTTT. Translated, it gives CASSLATGASDEKLFF.

V and J are TRBV19 and TRBJ1-2; perhaps TRBD1 as D (6 bases). Germline V gene data show CDR1 as LNHDA and CDR2 as SQIVND (reference sequence). This CDR3 has 13 amino acids. V lost 1 base to trimming and J lost 7 bases, with 10 bases between them. In DNA form, the CDR3 reads TGTGCCAGTAGTATAGGAGCCAGGGGTGGCTACACCTTC. Protein product: CASSIGARGGYTF.

The gene calls are TRBV14 and TRBJ2-4, with 10 bases matching TRBD2. The CDR3 extends over 17 amino acids. Germline CDR1 is SGHDN and CDR2 is FVKESK. The ends lost 2 bases at V and 9 bases at J; junction bases unmatched: 13. CDR3 DNA: TGTGCCAGCAGCCAACGACCTCTAGCGGGAGAATCTGGCATTCAGTACTTC. Translating gives CASSQRPLAGESGIQYF.

This clone was recorded once. The V call is TRBV11-3, the J call TRBJ1-1; 7 nucleotides align to TRBD1. This CDR3 comprises 13 residues. V shed 5 bases, J shed 6 bases, and the junction held 6 bases outside the gene matches. Per the germline V gene, CDR1 is SGHNT and CDR2 is YENEEA. In nucleotides, the CDR3 is TGTGCCAGCAGCCCAGGGGGTGAAGCTGAAGCTTTCTTT. This sequence encodes CASSPGGEAEAFF.

The chain combines TRBV5-6 with TRBJ2-7; 8 nucleotides agree with TRBD2. There are 14 residues in the CDR3. Germline-derived CDR1 and CDR2 are SGHDT and YYEEEE. V lost 4 bases to trimming and J lost 6 bases; unmatched junction nucleotides: 9. CDR3 amino acids: CASSRSGLVAEQYF. Here the CDR3 DNA reads TGTGCCAGCAGCCGCTCGGGACTAGTAGCCGAGCAGTACTTC.

The CDR3 spells CASSPRTDYEQYF. The CDR3 DNA sequence: TGTGCCAGCAGTCCCCGGACTGACTACGAGCAGTACTTC. V usage is TRBV6-5 and J usage is TRBJ2-7; a possible D gene is TRBD2 (5 bases). The CDR3 covers 13 residues. Trimming took 5 bases from V and 3 from J, leaving 11 bases between them. Per the germline V gene, CDR1 is MNHEY and CDR2 is SVGAGI.

The J gene is TRBJ2-1, the V gene TRBV19; perhaps TRBD1 as D (5 bases). V lost 5 bases and J lost 9, with 20 bases in between. The CDR3 extends over 15 amino acids. Germline V CDR1 and CDR2: LNHDA, SQIVND (reference sequence). The CDR3 sequence: CASSVAGIPIGEQFF. The CDR3 nucleotides read TGTGCCAGTAGTGTAGCAGGGATACCAATAGGTGAGCAGTTCTTC.

The chain carries TRBV7-8 and TRBJ2-1, with D tentatively TRBD2 (6 bases). Germline V gene data show CDR1 as SGHVS and CDR2 as FQNEAQ. CDR3 length: 15 residues. V was pared by 1 base and J by 9 bases, with 16 bases between. The CDR3 protein is CASSLDSGQTLEQFF. The DNA of the CDR3 is TGTGCCAGCAGCTTAGATAGCGGCCAAACCCTTGAGCAGTTCTTC.

The CDR3 here is CATAWGTYYGYTF. CDR3 DNA sequence: TGTGCCACCGCCTGGGGGACTTACTATGGCTACACCTTC. The rearrangement uses TRBV28 and TRBJ1-2; D possibly corresponds to TRBD1 (5 bases). Trimming pared 10 bases from V and 3 bases from J, leaving 15 bases between. The CDR3 runs to 13 residues. Germline V gene sequence: CDR1 MDHEN, CDR2 SYDVKM.

The rearrangement uses TRBV10-1 and TRBJ2-7; 8 bases align to TRBD1. J lost 4 bases, V lost 3 bases, and 5 bases had no gene match. The CDR3 runs 14 residues. Germline CDR1 is WNHNN and CDR2 is SYGVQD (reference sequence). DNA of the CDR3: TGCGCCAGCAGTGACAGGGGGCAATGGTACGAGCAGTACTTC. Protein sequence: CASSDRGQWYEQYF.

Only one count was recorded for this clone. The chain carries TRBV20-1 and TRBJ1-6; 7 bases fit TRBD1. The CDR3 spans 14 residues. CDR1 is DFQATT and CDR2 is SNEGSKA in the germline V gene (reference sequence). V shed 3 bases, J shed 7 bases, and the junction held 6 bases outside the gene matches. The CDR3 protein is CSASVGQLNSPLHF. As DNA, the CDR3 is TGCAGTGCTAGTGTGGGACAGCTCAATTCACCCCTCCACTTT.

The CDR3 sequence is CASSAVLAGGADTQYF. The CDR3 DNA follows: TGTGCCAGCAGCGCGGTTCTAGCGGGGGGTGCAGATACGCAGTATTTT. The chain recombines TRBV7-9 with TRBJ2-3; 11 bases are a match to TRBD2. CDR3 length: 16 amino acids. In germline, CDR1 is SEHNR, CDR2 FQNEAQ (reference sequence). The J segment lost 4 bases and the V segment lost 5 bases, leaving 8 bases of the junction unmatched.

The chain recombines TRBV29-1 with TRBJ1-1, with D hard to call. Germline V CDR1 and CDR2: SQVTM, ANQGSEA. This CDR3 spans 11 amino acids. V was shortened by 4 bases and J by 12 bases, with 15 bases between the two germline ends. The CDR3 DNA sequence: TGCAGCGTTGTGGGCCTCGCAGGAACTTTCTTT. It translates to CSVVGLAGTFF.

The table lists this clone with a count of one. This chain links TRBV5-1 with TRBJ2-7, with D perhaps matching TRBD1 (6 bases). Trimming removed 2 bases at V and 5 bases at J, with 14 bases between. This CDR3 contains 14 residues. Germline V gene sequence: CDR1 SGHRS, CDR2 YFSETQ. The CDR3 protein is CASSLWDISDEQYF. DNA of the CDR3: TGCGCCAGCAGCTTATGGGACATTTCGGACGAGCAGTACTTC.

The V call is TRBV11-2, the J call TRBJ2-7, with 9 bases aligning to TRBD1. Germline lookup yields CDR1 SGHAT and CDR2 FQNNGV. V was clipped by 5 bases and J by 5 bases; unmatched bases: 7. The CDR3 sequence is 14 residues long. The CDR3 DNA reads as TGTGCCAGCAGCCTTTTACAGGGGGCACACGAGCAGTACTTC. It yields the protein CASSLLQGAHEQYF.

The chain is built from TRBV7-2 and TRBJ1-2, with 7 nucleotides matching TRBD1. The CDR3 spans 14 residues. After removal of 5 bases from V and 4 bases from J, the junction contained 7 bases not matched to a gene. CDR1 is SGHTA and CDR2 is FQGNSA in the germline V gene. The CDR3 loop reads CASSPGGQPYGYTF. CDR3 DNA sequence: TGTGCCAGCAGCCCAGGGGGACAGCCCTATGGCTACACCTTC.

The J gene is TRBJ2-7, the V gene TRBV29-1, with 10 bases aligning to TRBD1. Unmatched junction bases numbered 8, after V lost 6 bases and J lost 3 bases. The CDR3 runs to 14 residues. Germline V gene lookup returns CDR1 SQVTM and CDR2 ANQGSEA. The CDR3 loop reads CSVAPGTGVYEQYF. The CDR3 coding sequence is TGCAGCGTCGCGCCCGGGACAGGGGTCTACGAGCAGTACTTC.

CDR3 nucleotides: TGTGCCAGCAGCTTAGGAGGCGGGAGAAGCGCCTACGAGCAGTACTTC. Translated, it gives CASSLGGGRSAYEQYF. V gene TRBV5-6 combines with J gene TRBJ2-7; TRBD2 aligns across 7 bases. The CDR3 is 16 amino acids. Germline V gene sequence: CDR1 SGHDT, CDR2 YYEEEE. The V segment lost 2 bases and the J segment 2 bases; nucleotides outside the gene matches: 10.

This clone is a singleton in its sample. The chain is built from TRBV24-1 and TRBJ2-5, with 8 bases identical to TRBD2. J lost 2 bases, V lost 6 bases, and 1 base had no gene match. The CDR3 contains 13 residues. Germline lookup yields CDR1 KGHDR and CDR2 SFDVKD. The CDR3 loop is CATSPSGQETQYF. CDR3 DNA sequence: TGTGCCACCAGTCCTAGCGGGCAAGAGACCCAGTACTTC.

The DNA of the CDR3 is TGTGCCAGCAGCGTAGAGTCAGTTCACTCTGGAAACACCATATATTTT. Its translation: CASSVESVHSGNTIYF. The chain links TRBV9 to TRBJ1-3, with D hard to call. CDR1 is SGDLS, CDR2 YYNGEE, per germline. The CDR3 contains 16 residues. V lost 0 bases and J 0 bases, leaving 10 bases between the germline ends.

The chain is built from TRBV21-1 and TRBJ1-5; the listed D gene, TRBD1, was not tested against the DNA. TRBV21-1 is tagged as a pseudogene. CDR3 size: 17 residues. The CDR3 reads CASSSRIDRGYHQPQHF. The CDR3 DNA reads TGTGCCAGCAGCTCTAGAATTGACAGGGGGTATCACCAGCCCCAGCATTTT.

The chain uses TRBV7-5 and TRBJ2-7; the D segment call TRBD1 is taken from the table without a DNA check. TRBV7-5 is assigned pseudogene status. The CDR3 sequence is 13 residues long. CDR3 protein: CVRSEQGPDEQYF. CDR3 DNA sequence: TGTGTCAGAAGCGAACAGGGTCCGGACGAGCAGTACTTC.

The chain has TRBV27 and TRBJ2-7, with 9 bases matching TRBD1. The junction had 5 bases not matched to a gene; V was cut back by 4 bases and J by 4 bases. The CDR3 totals 14 residues. Germline-derived CDR1 and CDR2 are MNHEY and SMNVEV (reference sequence). The DNA for the CDR3 is TGTGCCAGCAGTTACAGGGGGCGCAATTACGAGCAGTACTTC. Its protein product is CASSYRGRNYEQYF.